This T cell receptor (beta chain) was sequenced during a study of blood T cell repertoires in COVID-19. Study context: Samples came from the United States, Italy and Spain, spanning acute and convalescent COVID-19. Sources were T cells, B-cell-depleted T cells, or PBMCs; the material itself was cDNA or gDNA.

The CDR3 is 11 amino acids. Trimming took off 1 base at V and 6 bases at J, with 3 bases between the two ends. Germline V gene data show CDR1 as MNHNS and CDR2 as SASEGT. Assay: immunoSEQ multiplex PCR; the TCRdb copy retains only in-frame clones and omits some. This table holds approximately 150,000 clones, around 84% found once. Sequenced sample: peripheral blood. The TCR originated in a woman in her sixties with acute or convalescent COVID-19. The V gene is TRBV6-1, the J gene TRBJ2-5, with D hard to call. The CDR3 DNA is TGTGCCAGCAGTGAAGGGCAGACCCAGTACTTC. This codes for CASSEGQTQYF.